This TCR beta chain emerged from a study of blood T cell repertoires in COVID-19. At the level of the study: PBMCs, B-cell-depleted T cells, or T cells were the source of the cDNA or gDNA that made up the material.

Trimming at V came to 4 bases and at J to 6 bases, leaving 14 bases not matched to a gene. CDR1 and CDR2 (germline): LNHDA, SQIVND (reference sequence). The CDR3 is 16 amino acids. Across roughly 25 US areas, participants ranged in age from about 18 to 100 years. Cohort placement rested on clinical history that participants reported themselves. In the study's own analysis: Cell counts per sample came from amplifying reference gene primers. Generated by immunoSEQ multiplex PCR, the TCRdb table keeps only in-frame clones and is missing some. Clone size and the V and J calls come from that table; the DNA yielded D and trimming. The sample lists around 200,000 clones, about 84% occurring once.

This chain uses TRBV19 with TRBJ2-7; the match to TRBD1 covers 8 bases. Specimen: PBMCs or T cells enriched from blood (not recorded which). This sequence originates from a middle-aged man with acute COVID-19. The CDR3 DNA follows: TGTGCCAGTAGTACAACCGGGACAGGCTTCGTTGGCGAGCAGTACTTC. Encoded protein: CASSTTGTGFVGEQYF.